This TCR beta chain derives from a study of cytomegalovirus exposure and HLA in healthy donors. General study points: Accounts indicate the classifier identified cytomegalovirus status with strong specificity and sensitivity. Sequencing likely produced, as an artifact, a cluster of highly shared sequence variants.

The primer mix had 60 Vbeta and 13 Jbeta primers. The repertoire was sequenced with immunoSEQ multiplex PCR; TCRdb's copy has only in-frame clones and lacks some. Of about 120,000 clones listed, around 70% are singletons. V shed 3 bases and J 6 bases; nucleotides not matched to a gene: 4. Germline V gene lookup returns CDR1 SGDLS and CDR2 YYNGEE. The CDR3 extends over 13 amino acids. Notes on this clone: Its antigen remains unknown.

This clonotype originated in a woman between 50 and 59 years old in good health and CMV-seropositive. Material: PBMCs. The V gene is TRBV9, the J gene TRBJ2-7, with TRBD2 identical over 9 bases. The CDR3 loop reads CASSARGGREQYF. The DNA of the CDR3 is TGTGCCAGCAGCGCGCGGGGGGGTCGCGAGCAGTACTTC. The full variable domain, with the rest looked up from reference TRBV9 and TRBJ2-7, is DSGVTQTPKHLITATGQRVTLRCSPRSGDLSVYWYQQSLDQGLQFLIQYYNGEERAKGNILERFSAQQFPDLHSELNLSSLELGDSALYFCASSARGGREQYFGPGTRLTVT.